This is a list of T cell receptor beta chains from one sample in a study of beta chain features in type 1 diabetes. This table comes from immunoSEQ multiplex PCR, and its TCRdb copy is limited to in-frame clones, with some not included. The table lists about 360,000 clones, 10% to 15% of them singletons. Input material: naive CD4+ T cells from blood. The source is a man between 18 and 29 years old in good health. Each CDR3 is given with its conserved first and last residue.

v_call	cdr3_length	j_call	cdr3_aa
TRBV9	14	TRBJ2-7	CASSDGPQGYEQYF
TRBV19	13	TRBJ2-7	CASSITPFEEQYF
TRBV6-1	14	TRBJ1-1	CATSQGVVFTEAFF
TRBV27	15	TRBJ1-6	CASSLKEGGNSPLHF
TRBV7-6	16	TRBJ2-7	CASSFVAGPSFYEQYF
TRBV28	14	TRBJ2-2	CASTGTGYTGELFF
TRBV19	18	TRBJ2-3	CASSIRTSGSLGTDTQYF
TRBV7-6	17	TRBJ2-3	CASSAPHSRGKTDTQYF
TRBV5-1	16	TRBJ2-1	CASSLLTGKGGDEQFF
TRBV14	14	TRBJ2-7	CASSQFPGVGEQYF
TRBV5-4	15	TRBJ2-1	CAMVAGGPIVNEQFF
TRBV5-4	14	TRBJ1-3	CASSLPGGGNTIYF
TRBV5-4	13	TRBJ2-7	CASSFTGASEQYF
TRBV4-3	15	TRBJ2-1	CASSQDSAEGGEQFF
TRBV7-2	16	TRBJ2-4	CASSPKGDRAGNIQYF
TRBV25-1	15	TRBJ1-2	CASTSPGTGGQGYTF
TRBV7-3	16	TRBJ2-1	CASSFGLAGENNEQFF
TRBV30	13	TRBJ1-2	CAWTTIEVMGYTF
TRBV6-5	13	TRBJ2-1	CASSYSLANEQFF
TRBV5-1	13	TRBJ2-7	CASSLGWGEQKYF